The present T cell receptor beta chain was sequenced within a study of blood T cell repertoires in COVID-19. Study-level background: Samples came from the United States, Italy and Spain, spanning acute and convalescent COVID-19. In each case, the material was cDNA or gDNA derived from T cells, B-cell-depleted T cells, or PBMCs.

CDR3 size: 14 residues. V lost 4 bases, J lost 2 bases, and 5 bases stayed unmatched. Germline V lookup: CDR1 SGHKS, CDR2 YYEKEE (reference sequence). In the authors' workflow: Amplifying reference gene primers gave estimates of nucleated cell counts. Data came from immunoSEQ multiplex PCR; TCRdb stores just in-frame clones and leaves some out. V and J calls and clone size are those listed in that table; D and trimming were worked out from the DNA. This sample has approximately 480,000 clones; 85% to 90% occur once, and the top ten carry about 0.91%. The sequencing sample was made of peripheral blood. This TCR came from a man aged 18 to 29 with COVID-19, enrolled during active disease. This rearrangement joins TRBV5-5 to TRBJ2-7; TRBD1 agrees at 8 bases. CDR3 in amino acids: CASSPGTGPYEQYF. In DNA form, the CDR3 reads TGTGCCAGCAGCCCCGGGACAGGACCCTACGAGCAGTACTTC. Full variable domain (outside the CDR3, taken from reference TRBV5-5 and TRBJ2-7): DAGVTQSPTHLIKTRGQQVTLRCSPISGHKSVSWYQQVLGQGPQFIFQYYEKEERGRGNFPDRFSARQFPNYSSELNVNALLLGDSALYLCASSPGTGPYEQYFGPGTRLTVT.